The present entry profiles one TCR beta chain with its context. Generated by immunoSEQ multiplex PCR, the TCRdb table keeps only in-frame clones and is missing some. The repertoire includes fewer than 85,000 clones, about 88% of them detected once, and 9.1% sits in the top ten. This specimen belongs to a study of blood T cell repertoires in COVID-19. This CDR3 contains 13 residues. The V end was cut by 4 bases, the J end by 8 bases, with 14 bases between. Germline-derived CDR1 and CDR2 are SNHLY and FYNNEI. The chain recombines TRBV2 with TRBJ1-2; the D gene is possibly TRBD1 (6 bases). This receptor was taken from a human donor in a cohort sampled during active COVID-19. Sequenced input: peripheral blood. The CDR3 coding sequence is TGTGCCAGCAGTGGGACAATCAGGGGAGGCTACACCTTC. Protein: CASSGTIRGGYTF.